The clone carrying this TCR beta chain has a single count. Antigen: not known. These data are taken from a study of OX40 agonist ivuxolimab in advanced cancers. Study results and caveats: CD8+ T cells were the subset that, on average, had more expanded clones than CD4+.

The V gene lost 6 bases and the J gene lost 7 bases, with 16 bases spanning the gap. The CDR3 is made up of 13 amino acids. The germline gives CDR1 MDHEN, CDR2 SYDVKM. Here immunoSEQ multiplex PCR was the method, and the copy in TCRdb shows in-frame clones only, minus some. The repertoire holds some 60,000 clones, with under 85% as singletons. This chain uses TRBV28 with TRBJ2-7, with D tentatively TRBD2 (6 bases). The sample consisted of CD4+ or CD8+ T cells sorted from blood, taken in a trial of the OX40 agonist ivuxolimab. This sequence originates from an adult with an advanced solid tumor such as melanoma, head and neck, liver or kidney cancer. The CDR3 DNA reads as TGTGCCAGCAGCCAGGGACTTTGGGGTGAGCAGTACTTC. Translated: CASSQGLWGEQYF.